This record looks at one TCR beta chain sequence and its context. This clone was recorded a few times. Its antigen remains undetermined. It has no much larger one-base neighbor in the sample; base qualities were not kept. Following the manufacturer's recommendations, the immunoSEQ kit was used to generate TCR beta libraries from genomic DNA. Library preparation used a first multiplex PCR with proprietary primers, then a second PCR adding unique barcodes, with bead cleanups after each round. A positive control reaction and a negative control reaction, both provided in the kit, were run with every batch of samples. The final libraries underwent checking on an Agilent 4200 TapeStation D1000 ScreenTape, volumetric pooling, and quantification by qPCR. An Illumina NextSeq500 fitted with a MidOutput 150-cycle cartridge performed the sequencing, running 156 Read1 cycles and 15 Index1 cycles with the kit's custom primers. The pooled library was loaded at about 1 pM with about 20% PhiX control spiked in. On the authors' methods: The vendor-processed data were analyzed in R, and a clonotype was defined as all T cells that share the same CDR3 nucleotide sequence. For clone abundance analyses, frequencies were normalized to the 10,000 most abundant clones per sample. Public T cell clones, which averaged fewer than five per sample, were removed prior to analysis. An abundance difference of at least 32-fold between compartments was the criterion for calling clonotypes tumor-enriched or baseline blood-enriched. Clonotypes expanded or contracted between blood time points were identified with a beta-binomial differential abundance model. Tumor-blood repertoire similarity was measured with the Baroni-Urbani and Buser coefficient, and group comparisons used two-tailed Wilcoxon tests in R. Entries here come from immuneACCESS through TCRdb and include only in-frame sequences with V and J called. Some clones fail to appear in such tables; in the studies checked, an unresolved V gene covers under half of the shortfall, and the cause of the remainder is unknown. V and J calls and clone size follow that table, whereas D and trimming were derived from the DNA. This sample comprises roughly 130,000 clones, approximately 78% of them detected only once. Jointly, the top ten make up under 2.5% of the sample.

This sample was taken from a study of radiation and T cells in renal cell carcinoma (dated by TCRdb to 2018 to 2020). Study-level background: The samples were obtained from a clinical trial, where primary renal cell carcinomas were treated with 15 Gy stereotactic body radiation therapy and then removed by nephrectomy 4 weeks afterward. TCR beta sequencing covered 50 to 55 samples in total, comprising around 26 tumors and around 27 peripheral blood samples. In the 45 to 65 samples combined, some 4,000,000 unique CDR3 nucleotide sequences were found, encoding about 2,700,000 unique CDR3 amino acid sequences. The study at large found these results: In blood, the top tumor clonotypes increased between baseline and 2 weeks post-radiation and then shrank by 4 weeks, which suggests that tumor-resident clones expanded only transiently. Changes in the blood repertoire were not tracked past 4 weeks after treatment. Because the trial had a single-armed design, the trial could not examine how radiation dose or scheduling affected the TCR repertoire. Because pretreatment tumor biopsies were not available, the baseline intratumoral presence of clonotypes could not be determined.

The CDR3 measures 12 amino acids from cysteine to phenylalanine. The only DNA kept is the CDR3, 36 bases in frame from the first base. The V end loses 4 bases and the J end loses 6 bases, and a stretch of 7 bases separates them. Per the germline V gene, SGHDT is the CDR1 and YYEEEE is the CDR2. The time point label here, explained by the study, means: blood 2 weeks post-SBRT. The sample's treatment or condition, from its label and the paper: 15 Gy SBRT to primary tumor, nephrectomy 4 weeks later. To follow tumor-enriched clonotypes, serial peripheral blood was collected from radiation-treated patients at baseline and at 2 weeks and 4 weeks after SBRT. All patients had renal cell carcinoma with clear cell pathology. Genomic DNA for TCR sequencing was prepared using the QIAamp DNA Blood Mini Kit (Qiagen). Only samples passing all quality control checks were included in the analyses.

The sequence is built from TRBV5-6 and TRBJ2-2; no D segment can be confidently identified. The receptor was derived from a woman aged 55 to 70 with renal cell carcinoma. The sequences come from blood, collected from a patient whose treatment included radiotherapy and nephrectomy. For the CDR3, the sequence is CASSPRPGELFF. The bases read TGTGCCAGCAGCCCTAGGCCCGGGGAGCTGTTTTTT.